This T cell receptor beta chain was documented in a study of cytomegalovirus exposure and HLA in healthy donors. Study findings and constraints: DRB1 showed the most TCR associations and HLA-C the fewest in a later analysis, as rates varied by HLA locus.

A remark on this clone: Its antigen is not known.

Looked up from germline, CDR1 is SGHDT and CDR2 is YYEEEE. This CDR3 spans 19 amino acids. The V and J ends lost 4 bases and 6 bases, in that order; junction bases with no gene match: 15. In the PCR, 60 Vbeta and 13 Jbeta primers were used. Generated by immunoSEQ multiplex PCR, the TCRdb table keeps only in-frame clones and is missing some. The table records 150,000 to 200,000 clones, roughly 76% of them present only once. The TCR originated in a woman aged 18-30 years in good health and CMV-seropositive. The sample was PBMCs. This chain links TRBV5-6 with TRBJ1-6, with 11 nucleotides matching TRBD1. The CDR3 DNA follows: TGTGCCAGCAGCGGTCGAGGACAGGGGGCCTCGCCAGGTAATTCACCCCTCCACTTT. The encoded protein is CASSGRGQGASPGNSPLHF.